The 10 T cell receptor beta chains in this list originate from one sample, sequenced in a study of T cells in women clearing cervical HPV infection. Clones were sequenced by immunoSEQ multiplex PCR, and TCRdb holds only the in-frame ones, with some missing. This sample's clone table lists 25,000 to 35,000 clones. The sample was blood buffy coat. These receptor sequences come from a woman between 18 and 69 years old with a cervical HPV16 infection that either progressed to CIN3+ or cleared (not recorded which).

The CDR3: CASSFLDSYTF. CDR3 DNA (partial): TGTGCCAGCAGCTTTCTTGACAGC. The rearrangement joins TRBV5-5 to TRBJ1-2; D is uncertain. The read comes to an end 3 residues before the CDR3 does, leaving the germline J gene to fill in the end. The CDR3 length is 11 residues. CDR1 is SGHKS, CDR2 YYEKEE, per germline (reference sequence).

With respect to this clone: From the germline J gene comes the end of the CDR3, since the read stops 3 residues before it. V gene TRBV19 combines with J gene TRBJ2-3; possible D gene TRBD1, 5 bases. CDR3 length: 16 amino acids. Looked up from germline, CDR1 is LNHDA and CDR2 is SQIVND (reference sequence). The part of the CDR3 DNA that was read is TGTGCCAGTAGTATCAGAGAGACAGTGAGCAATCAGCCG. This sequence encodes CASSIRETVSNQP. The whole CDR3 sequence is CASSIRETVSNQPQYF. The full variable domain, with the rest looked up from reference TRBV19 and TRBJ2-3, is DGGITQSPKYLFRKEGQNVTLSCEQNLNHDAMYWYRQDPGQGLRLIYYSQIVNDFQKGDIAEGYSVSREKKESFPLTVTSAQKNPTAFYLCASSIRETVSNQPQYFGPGTRLTVL.

A remark on this clone: With the read ending 3 residues before the CDR3 end, the germline J gene is used to fill in that end. The genes are TRBV27 and TRBJ2-5; 15 positions agree with TRBD2. The germline CDR1 and CDR2 sequences are MNHEY and SMNVEV (reference sequence). After removal of 3 bases from V and 5 bases from J, the junction contained 4 bases not matched to a gene. This CDR3 contains 16 residues. Incomplete CDR3 DNA: TGTGCCAGCAGTTTCATAGGACTAGCGGGGGGGGAGACC. Amino acid sequence: CASSFIGLAGGET. The whole CDR3 is CASSFIGLAGGETQYF.

With regard to this clone: The CDR3 end lies 3 residues beyond the end of the read and is filled in from the germline J gene. The chain has TRBV2 and TRBJ2-4; 8 bases agree with TRBD1. CDR1 and CDR2 (germline): SNHLY, FYNNEI. This CDR3 region has 15 residues. CDR3 bases read: TGTGCCAGCAGCCCCAACTGGACAGGGCGGGATGGT. Translated: CASSPNWTGRDG. The whole CDR3 protein is CASSPNWTGRDGQYF.

For this clone: The sequenced fragment ends 3 residues before the CDR3 boundary, so the rest is inferred from the germline J gene. This chain links TRBV27 with TRBJ2-7, with 7 positions matching TRBD2. The junction had 4 bases not matched to a gene; V was cut back by 2 bases and J by 6 bases. The germline V gene encodes CDR1 MNHEY and CDR2 SMNVEV (reference sequence). This CDR3 has 13 residues. The CDR3 sequence is CASSLAGAREQYF. The part of the CDR3 DNA that was read is TGTGCCAGCAGTTTAGCGGGAGCTCGCGAG.

Notes on this clone: The CDR3 end falls 3 residues outside the read, so it is completed with the germline J gene. The chain combines TRBV5-1 with TRBJ1-1; 7 nucleotides line up with TRBD1. V was pared by 4 bases and J by 0 bases, with 12 bases of the junction left unmatched. This CDR3 has 17 residues. The germline V gene encodes CDR1 SGHRS and CDR2 YFSETQ. Incomplete CDR3 DNA: TGCGCCAGCAGCCCGCAACAGGGGCGATTCATGAACACTGAA. Translated, it gives CASSPQQGRFMNTE. The whole CDR3 sequence reads CASSPQQGRFMNTEAFF.

Of note for this clone: The read gets to within 3 residues of the CDR3 end, and the germline J gene fills in the rest. The V call is TRBV11-1, the J call TRBJ2-1; TRBD2 agrees at 8 bases. The CDR3 covers 14 residues. The germline V gene encodes CDR1 SGHAT and CDR2 FQDESV (reference sequence). J was trimmed by 7 bases and V by 1 base; bases with no gene match: 3. The covered CDR3 bases are TGTGCCAGCAGCTTAGAACGGGAGGGGAATGAG. It is translated as CASSLEREGNE. The full CDR3 reads CASSLEREGNEQFF. Based on the CDR3 plus reference TRBV11-1 and TRBJ2-1, the full variable domain is EAEVAQSPRYKITEKSQAVAFWCDPISGHATLYWYRQILGQGPELLVQFQDESVVDDSQLPKDRFSAERLKGVDSTLKIQPAELGDSAMYLCASSLEREGNEQFFGPGTRLTVL.

To note about this clone: The missing CDR3 end, 3 residues past where the read stops, is filled in from the germline J gene. This rearrangement joins TRBV19 to TRBJ1-1; D unclear. Germline-derived CDR1 and CDR2 are LNHDA and SQIVND (reference sequence). CDR3 length: 16 amino acids. Deletions cut 2 bases from V and 0 bases from J, with 13 bases between. The CDR3 is CASSIMSGLMNTEAFF. The CDR3 bases that were read are TGTGCCAGTAGTATAATGAGTGGACTCATGAACACTGAA.

A remark on this clone: The observed sequence ends 3 residues before the CDR3 terminus, with the missing tail filled in from the germline J gene. This chain connects TRBV9 to TRBJ2-3; TRBD1 matches 8 bases. J gave up 3 bases and V 3 bases, and 3 bases lay outside the gene matches. The CDR3 is 14 residues long. Germline V CDR1 and CDR2: SGDLS, YYNGEE. The CDR3: CASSDGQGTDTQYF. CDR3 DNA (partial): TGTGCCAGCAGCGACGGACAGGGAACAGATACG.

The part of the CDR3 DNA that was read is TGTGCCAGCAGCCCGGGGGGGTTTACCGAA. It is translated as CASSPGGFTE. The complete CDR3 reads CASSPGGFTEAFF. The V gene is TRBV14, the J gene TRBJ1-1, with D possibly being TRBD1 (5 bases). The read finishes 3 residues shy of the CDR3 end, and the germline J gene is used to complete it. The CDR3 sequence is 13 residues long. In germline, CDR1 is SGHDN, CDR2 FVKESK.